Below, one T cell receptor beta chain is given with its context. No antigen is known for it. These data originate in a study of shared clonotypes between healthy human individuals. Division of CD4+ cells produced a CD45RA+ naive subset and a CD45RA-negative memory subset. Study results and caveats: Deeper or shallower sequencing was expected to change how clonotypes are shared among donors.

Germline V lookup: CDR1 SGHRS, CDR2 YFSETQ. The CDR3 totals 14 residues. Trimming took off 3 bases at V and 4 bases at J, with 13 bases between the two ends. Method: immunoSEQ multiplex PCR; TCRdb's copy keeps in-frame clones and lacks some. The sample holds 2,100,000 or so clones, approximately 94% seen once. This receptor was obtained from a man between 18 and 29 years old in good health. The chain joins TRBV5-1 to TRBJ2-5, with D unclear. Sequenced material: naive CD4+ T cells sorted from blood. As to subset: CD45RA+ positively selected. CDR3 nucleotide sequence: TGCGCCAGCAGCTCGAGGACGGGCGGAGAGACCCAGTACTTC. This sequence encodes CASSSRTGGETQYF.